The 15 T cell receptor beta chains below were found in one sample sequenced in a study of human T cells and chemical hapten exposure. MiXCR, run by TCRdb on the RACE reads, gives a single entry per CDR3 protein. The profile shows over 75,000 distinct CDR3 sequences, about 7.5% of them singletons. As to time point: patch test 1, 2 weeks after DPC sensitization. Indicated treatment: therapeutic diphenylcyclopropenone sensitization with weekly scalp DPC. The sequences come from whole blood, collected in connection with sensitization to the hapten diphenylcyclopropenone (DPC). The receptors stem from a woman aged 25 to 39 with alopecia areata. Some clones in this sample may be carry-over from other donors' samples.

The chain employs TRBV6-5 and TRBJ1-1; possible D gene TRBD1, 5 bases. Trimming cost V 7 bases and J 9 bases, with 12 bases left between them. Germline V gene sequence: CDR1 MNHEY, CDR2 SVGAGI. CDR3 size: 11 residues. In DNA form, the CDR3 reads TGTGCCAGCATCTTACAGGAGCAAGCTTTCTTT. Its protein product is CASILQEQAFF.

This clonotype was observed a few times. V usage is TRBV7-9 and J usage is TRBJ1-6, with D unclear. CDR3 length: 14 amino acids. V lost 2 bases and J lost 5, with 7 bases in between. Germline lookup yields CDR1 SEHNR and CDR2 FQNEAQ (reference sequence). CDR3 protein: CASSLQTDNSPLHF. The CDR3 DNA reads as TGTGCCAGCAGCTTACAAACAGATAATTCACCCCTCCACTTT.

This clonotype was observed a handful of times. The chain is built from TRBV5-1 and TRBJ1-1, with D uncertain. The CDR3 is made up of 15 amino acids. With 1 base removed from V and 0 bases from J, the gap between germline ends came to 10 bases. Germline V gene sequence: CDR1 SGHRS, CDR2 YFSETQ. Here the CDR3 reads CASSLSTTMNTEAFF. For the CDR3, the DNA is TGCGCCAGCAGCTTGAGCACCACTATGAACACTGAAGCTTTCTTT.

There are a few counts of this clonotype. A much larger clone differs by one base, so this may be a read error. The genes are TRBV2 and TRBJ2-7; 9 bases match TRBD1. This CDR3 is built from 14 residues. In germline, CDR1 is SNHLY, CDR2 FYNNEI. The CDR3 DNA is TGTGCCAGCAGTTCCACAGGGGGCTCCGACGAGCAGTACTTC. It translates to CASSSTGGSDEQYF.

This clonotype has ten or more counts. CDR3 sequence: CAIGQGETDTQYF. The CDR3 nucleotides are TGTGCCATCGGACAGGGAGAAACAGATACGCAGTATTTT. The chain uses TRBV10-3 and TRBJ2-3; 8 bases line up with TRBD1. CDR3 size: 13 residues. The germline CDR1 and CDR2 sequences are ENHRY and SYGVKD. Trimming cost V 8 bases and J 3 bases; bases outside gene matches: 4.

The rearrangement uses TRBV12-3 or TRBV12-4 and TRBJ1-1, with 8 bases matching TRBD1. With V trimmed by 6 bases and J by 5 bases, 5 bases remained unmatched. This CDR3 has 13 amino acids. The CDR3 DNA reads TGTGCCAGCAGACGCGACAGGGGTACTGAAGCTTTCTTT. Translation gives CASRRDRGTEAFF.

This clonotype was recorded many times. The chain joins TRBV5-1 to TRBJ2-3; D may correspond to TRBD1 or TRBD2 (5 bases each). Germline CDR1 is SGHRS and CDR2 is YFSETQ. This CDR3 has 15 amino acids. V was pared by 0 bases and J by 2 bases, with 10 bases between. CDR3 sequence (DNA): TGCGCCAGCAGCTTGGGGCAGGGACCCACAGATACGCAGTATTTT. Translated: CASSLGQGPTDTQYF.

The chain carries TRBV7-8 and TRBJ2-1, with 9 bases identical to TRBD2. Germline CDR1 and CDR2: SGHVS and FQNEAQ. There are 16 residues in the CDR3. The trim removed 5 bases at V and 9 bases at J, leaving 14 bases unmatched. The CDR3 DNA sequence: TGTGCCAGCAGCGTAGGGGGCGGGGGGGCGAGGGTTGAGCAGTTCTTC. As protein: CASSVGGGGARVEQFF.

A remark on this clonotype: A much bigger clone sits one base away, suggesting this may be a read error. The rearrangement links TRBV7-3 to TRBJ2-7, with D maybe TRBD1 (5 bases). V lost 2 bases and J 5 bases, leaving 13 bases between the germline ends. In germline, CDR1 is SGHTA, CDR2 FQGTGA. CDR3 length: 14 amino acids. The CDR3 DNA is TGTGCCAGCAGCTTATATGGAAGGGGCCACGAGCAGTACTTC. This gives the protein CASSLYGRGHEQYF. The entire variable domain, with the rest obtained from reference TRBV7-3 and TRBJ2-7, is as follows: GAGVSQTPSNKVTEKGKYVELRCDPISGHTALYWYRQSLGQGPEFLIYFQGTGAADDSGLPNDRFFAVRPEGSVSTLKIQRTERGDSAVYLCASSLYGRGHEQYFGPGTRLTVT.

The table lists this clonotype with many counts. V is TRBV15 and J is TRBJ1-5; 7 positions agree with TRBD1. The junction had 1 base not matched to a gene; V was cut back by 4 bases and J by 1 base. CDR3 length: 14 amino acids. The V gene's germline CDR1 is LNHNV and CDR2 YYDKDF (reference sequence). The CDR3 sequence is CATSMGQSNQPQHF. The CDR3 coding sequence is TGTGCCACCAGCATGGGACAGAGCAATCAGCCCCAGCATTTT.

The chain couples TRBV7-9 to TRBJ1-2; 8 bases align to TRBD1. The ends lost 6 bases at V and 2 bases at J; junction bases unmatched: 8. This CDR3 comprises 15 residues. CDR1 and CDR2 (germline): SEHNR, FQNEAQ (reference sequence). Here the CDR3 DNA reads TGTGCCAGCAGTTTTTCCAGGGGGCAGAACTATGGCTACACCTTC. This gives the protein CASSFSRGQNYGYTF.

The V and J genes are TRBV18 and TRBJ1-2, with 8 bases fitting TRBD1. From germline, CDR1 is KGHSH and CDR2 LQKENI. This CDR3 comprises 15 residues. V dropped 6 bases and J dropped 0; count of bases not matched to a gene: 6. CDR3 sequence reads: CASSSGQEANYGYTF. As DNA, the CDR3 is TGTGCCAGCTCTTCGGGACAGGAGGCTAACTATGGCTACACCTTC.

This clonotype showed up just a few times. This rearrangement joins TRBV29-1 to TRBJ2-3, with TRBD2 matching over 8 bases. This CDR3 region has 14 residues. The V and J ends lost 6 bases and 6 bases, in that order; junction bases with no gene match: 11. CDR1 is SQVTM, CDR2 ANQGSEA, per germline. The CDR3 DNA reads TGCAGCGTCCTTCGGGGGGGCCCGGAGGATACGCAGTATTTT. The encoded protein is CSVLRGGPEDTQYF.

The chain employs TRBV14 and TRBJ2-1, with 7 bases that match TRBD1. Germline V gene data show CDR1 as SGHDN and CDR2 as FVKESK. The CDR3 consists of 12 residues. The V gene end was trimmed by 5 bases and the J gene end by 6 bases; junction bases not matched to a gene: 1. The chain's CDR3 is CASSGDSNEQFF. The CDR3, as DNA: TGTGCCAGCAGCGGGGACAGCAATGAGCAGTTCTTC.

This clonotype was found many times. The chain has TRBV6-5 and TRBJ2-2; D is uncertain. Germline values: CDR1 MNHEY, CDR2 SVGAGI. V was trimmed by 2 bases and J by 4 bases, leaving 14 bases between them. This CDR3 is built from 16 residues. The CDR3 loop is CASSYERSSATGELFF. The CDR3 DNA is TGTGCCAGCAGTTACGAGAGATCCTCGGCCACCGGGGAGCTGTTTTTT.